This TCR beta chain was observed in a study of cytomegalovirus exposure and HLA in healthy donors. Study at large: From 150 million to 200 million T cells, an earlier analysis saw approximately 110 million unique TCR beta sequences.

The CDR3 sequence is 13 residues long. Per the germline V gene, CDR1 is SQVTM and CDR2 is ANQGSEA. Between the trimmed V and J ends, which lost 3 bases and 4 bases, there was a span of 9 bases. The PCR contained 60 Vbeta and 13 Jbeta primers. Using immunoSEQ multiplex PCR, the repertoire was profiled, and TCRdb retains in-frame clones only, with some absent. The sample includes around 130,000 clones, 60% to 75% seen only once; the top ten take nearly 3%. This clonotype originated in a woman in her 40s in good health and CMV-seropositive. This chain connects TRBV29-1 to TRBJ2-2, with a tentative D call TRBD1 (5 bases). What was sequenced was PBMCs. Here the CDR3 DNA reads TGCAGCGTTGACAGGGCGGCCACCGGGGAGCTGTTTTTT. It specifies CSVDRAATGELFF.